The rows below give T cell receptor beta chains drawn from one sample of a study of identifying expanded T cells in peripheral blood. Produced via immunoSEQ multiplex PCR; TCRdb's table is partial and in-frame only. The sample gives around 90,000 clones, approximately 90% of which show up once; around 4.1% is in the top ten. Input material: blood. The receptors come from a person aged 18 to 70 in good health. The CDR3 runs from the conserved cysteine through the conserved F or W. The order of the fields is V gene, CDR3 protein.

TRBV7-9,CASSPNTPGSAYEQYF
TRBV28,CASSPTIPRETQYF
TRBV7-3,CASSSEAGSTDTQYF
TRBV27,CASSLLRGLNSPLHF
TRBV30,CAWSMDSSSYNEQFF
TRBV6-6,CASKEGTKNIQYF
TRBV2,CATRTGTTEAFF
TRBV28,CASSLLPGQAFF
TRBV5-3,CARSLGTSGRPISYNEQFF
TRBV9,CASSASTRRPTDTQYF
TRBV5-1,CASSLEGQGDYGYTF
TRBV27,CASSLGDRGLGPQHF
TRBV2,CASSEADGRSRYTF
TRBV28,CASSLGQGAGEQYF
TRBV18,CASSPQREASYEQYF
TRBV19,CASSIVRGSNQPQHF
TRBV30,CACSGTGGRGNQPQHF
TRBV5-1,CASSSTGADNEQFF
TRBV4-2,CASSQHRGSTYQETQYF
TRBV27,CASSPTPSVAVTDTQYF
TRBV5-1,CASSLAGLGGETQYF
TRBV7-8,CASSLVRRAQETQYF
TRBV11-2,CASSLEGRNSGNTIYF
TRBV7-9,CASSFGPGLAGNNEQFF
TRBV6-5,CASSYRGPSTGELFF
TRBV7-6,CASSYGQGDNSPLHF
TRBV30,CAWSLRGGRAKNIQYF
TRBV29-1,CSVSGTAESYGYTF
TRBV7-3,CASSLPPGLAGGSDTQYF
TRBV29-1,CSVATGYTF
TRBV30,CAWSTGGDGYTF
TRBV5-4,CASSLSSGRAYFEQFF
TRBV5-1,CASREQVNTEAFF
TRBV6-6,CASSSVGARVYEQYF
TRBV11-2,CASSFGIQETQYF
TRBV25-1,CASSELGDRSYEQYF
TRBV13,CASSLGPRASNTEAFF
TRBV29-1,CSVRTGTVDSPLHF
TRBV30,CARTEGLNTEAFF
TRBV9,CASSRSGANVLTF
TRBV27,CASSQGPRGYEQYF
TRBV27,CASSSLLRETQYF
TRBV7-2,CASSPSSTGELFF
TRBV10-3,CAISEEGGTEKLFF
TRBV4-2,CASSAPGQSYGYTF
TRBV6-1,CASSEASGGAYEQYF
TRBV6-1,CASSWTGGYDGYTF
TRBV14,CASSQDRGLGDSYEQYF
TRBV6-6,CASSGTGDSNSPLHF
TRBV5-4,CASSPKRGGVTGELFF
TRBV7-9,CASRSSTPETQYF
TRBV2,CASQTGNQPQHF
TRBV6-1,CASKTGLADNEQFF
TRBV4-1,CASSQGTNDDEQFF
TRBV21-1,CANRDLEENEQFF
TRBV9,CASSPWTSAHNEQFF